One and the same sample provided the 28 T cell receptor beta chains below, sequenced in a study of cytomegalovirus exposure and HLA in healthy donors. The primer mix had 60 Vbeta and 13 Jbeta primers. Data came from immunoSEQ multiplex PCR; TCRdb stores just in-frame clones and leaves some out. The sample holds roughly 140,000 clones, about three fifths seen once. Sequenced input: PBMCs. The receptors here all came from a young woman in good health and CMV-seropositive.

The chain employs TRBV6-1 and TRBJ1-3; D is uncertain. This CDR3 has 15 residues. Looked up from germline, CDR1 is MNHNS and CDR2 is SASEGT. Trimming shortened V by 2 bases and J by 0 bases, and 8 bases separated the two germline ends. The CDR3 here is CASSEREFSGNTIYF. The CDR3 region has the DNA TGTGCCAGCAGTGAACGCGAGTTCTCTGGAAACACCATATATTTT.

The J gene is TRBJ2-6, the V gene TRBV21-1; TRBD1 is taken as the D call from the table, unchecked against the DNA. TRBV21-1 is classified as a pseudogene. This CDR3 is 19 amino acids long. The CDR3 DNA is TGTGCCAGCAGCTCTCGGGGGGGACAGGGAATCTCTGGGGCCAACGTCCTGACTTTC. This encodes CASSSRGGQGISGANVLTF.

V gene TRBV28 combines with J gene TRBJ1-5; tentatively, D is TRBD1 (6 bases). Trimming took 6 bases from V and 2 from J, leaving 8 bases between them. The germline V gene encodes CDR1 MDHEN and CDR2 SYDVKM. The CDR3 consists of 13 residues. The CDR3 DNA reads TGTGCCAGCAGACGACAGGGCAATCAGCCCCAGCATTTT. It is translated as CASRRQGNQPQHF. Variable domain in full (rest from reference TRBV28 and TRBJ1-5): DVKVTQSSRYLVKRTGEKVFLECVQDMDHENMFWYRQDPGLGLRLIYFSYDVKMKEKGDIPEGYSVSREKKERFSLILESASTNQTSMYLCASRRQGNQPQHFGDGTRLSIL.

The J gene is TRBJ1-5, the V gene TRBV30, with a tentative D call TRBD1 (6 bases). In germline, CDR1 is GTSNPN, CDR2 SVGIG (reference sequence). The CDR3 is 14 residues long. With 1 base removed from V and 6 bases from J, the gap between germline ends came to 13 bases. The CDR3 bases are TGTGCCTGGAGTGGAGGCAGGGGCGTTCAGCCCCAGCATTTT. It codes for CAWSGGRGVQPQHF.

This chain links TRBV5-1 with TRBJ2-5, with 8 bases that match TRBD1. The DNA end is a closer match to TRBJ2-7, so the J assignment may be wrong. The CDR3 totals 13 residues. Germline values: CDR1 SGHRS, CDR2 YFSETQ. This CDR3 reads CASKWTGSHEQYF. CDR3 coding DNA: TGCGCCAGCAAATGGACAGGGTCCCACGAGCAGTACTTC.

The rearrangement joins TRBV11-2 to TRBJ1-2; D remains ambiguous. The V end was cut by 4 bases, the J end by 10 bases, with 13 bases between. CDR3 length equals 12 residues. Looked up from germline, CDR1 is SGHAT and CDR2 is FQNNGV. This chain's CDR3 is CASSYSWLNYTF. The CDR3 DNA reads TGTGCCAGCAGCTATAGCTGGCTTAACTACACCTTC.

The chain has TRBV28 and TRBJ1-1, with D tentatively TRBD1 (6 bases). The CDR3 spans 13 residues. Germline V lookup: CDR1 MDHEN, CDR2 SYDVKM. V was trimmed by 4 bases and J by 11 bases, leaving 17 bases between them. The CDR3: CASSSGTTLRAFF. The CDR3 DNA sequence: TGTGCCAGCAGTTCGGGGACAACCCTTAGGGCTTTCTTT.

The table lists this clone with a few counts. CDR3 sequence reads: CASSLRGGTGRTEQYF. CDR3 sequence (DNA): TGTGCCAGCAGCCTAAGGGGGGGGACAGGGCGGACGGAGCAGTACTTC. The rearrangement uses TRBV13 and TRBJ2-7; TRBD1 matches at 9 bases. CDR1 is PRHDT and CDR2 is FYEKMQ in the germline V gene (reference sequence). With 5 bases clipped from V and 7 bases from J, the junction kept 15 bases outside the gene matches. The CDR3 spans 16 residues. The full variable domain, with the rest looked up from reference TRBV13 and TRBJ2-7, is AAGVIQSPRHLIKEKRETATLKCYPIPRHDTVYWYQQGPGQDPQFLISFYEKMQSDKGSIPDRFSAQQFSDYHSELNMSSLELGDSALYFCASSLRGGTGRTEQYFGPGTRLTVT.

The chain employs TRBV2 and TRBJ2-1; 10 bases are shared with TRBD2. The germline V gene has CDR1 SNHLY and CDR2 FYNNEI. The CDR3 spans 19 residues. The V gene end was trimmed by 4 bases and the J gene end by 4 bases; junction bases not matched to a gene: 16. The CDR3, as DNA: TGTGCCAGCAGTGGGGAGGGGTTGACTAGCGGGCCCCCTTACAATGAGCAGTTCTTC. Amino acids: CASSGEGLTSGPPYNEQFF.

With respect to this clone: The germline gene is not matched at one end of the junction; a read error may be the cause. The chain recombines TRBV6-5 with TRBJ2-2; D gene uncertain. The CDR3 covers 13 residues. Germline loops: CDR1 MNHEY, CDR2 SVGAGI. In DNA, the CDR3 is TGTGCCAGCAGTAACCCGAACTCCGGGGAGCTGTTTTTT. Its translation is CASSNPNSGELFF.

This rearrangement joins TRBV5-1 to TRBJ2-3, with 11 bases aligning to TRBD2. CDR1 is SGHRS and CDR2 is YFSETQ in the germline V gene. There are 16 residues in the CDR3. The junction had 11 bases not matched to a gene; V was cut back by 5 bases and J by 6 bases. CDR3: CASRNLLAGARDTQYF. The CDR3 coding sequence is TGCGCCAGCAGAAATCTACTAGCGGGAGCTCGCGATACGCAGTATTTT.

The chain joins TRBV11-2 to TRBJ2-1, with D possibly TRBD2 on 5 matching bases. Trimming pared 4 bases from V and 3 bases from J, leaving 16 bases between. Germline CDR1 is SGHAT and CDR2 is FQNNGV. This CDR3 contains 16 residues. CDR3 sequence (DNA): TGTGCCAGCAGCTCCTTAACTAGTACGGGCTACAATGAGCAGTTCTTC. Its translation is CASSSLTSTGYNEQFF.

The J gene is TRBJ2-5, the V gene TRBV7-6; 9 nucleotides align to TRBD2. The CDR3 is 17 residues long. Germline CDR1 reads SGHVS; CDR2 reads FNYEAQ. The V gene end was trimmed by 5 bases and the J gene end by 5 bases; junction bases not matched to a gene: 15. CDR3 bases: TGTGCCAGCAGCCTTCATATAGCGGGAGCACCTGGTGAGACCCAGTACTTC. This translates into CASSLHIAGAPGETQYF. Combining the CDR3 with reference TRBV7-6 and TRBJ2-5 gives the whole variable domain GAGVSQSPRYKVTKRGQDVALRCDPISGHVSLYWYRQALGQGPEFLTYFNYEAQQDKSGLPNDRFSAERPEGSISTLTIQRTEQRDSAMYRCASSLHIAGAPGETQYFGPGTRLLVL.

To note about this clone: Different DNA sequences within this sample yield the same CDR3. The CDR3 sequence is CASSLGGDSYNEQFF. The CDR3 bases are TGCGCCAGCAGCTTGGGGGGGGATTCCTACAATGAGCAGTTCTTC. The rearrangement uses TRBV5-1 and TRBJ2-1; D is perhaps TRBD2 (6 bases). V shed 0 bases and J shed 1 base, with 8 bases lying between them. Germline V gene sequence: CDR1 SGHRS, CDR2 YFSETQ. The CDR3 totals 15 residues. The variable domain in full, completed from reference TRBV5-1 and TRBJ2-1, reads KAGVTQTPRYLIKTRGQQVTLSCSPISGHRSVSWYQQTPGQGLQFLFEYFSETQRNKGNFPGRFSGRQFSNSRSEMNVSTLELGDSALYLCASSLGGDSYNEQFFGPGTRLTVL.

J is TRBJ2-6 and V is TRBV13; no clear D gene. The CDR3 length is 17 residues. CDR1 is PRHDT, CDR2 FYEKMQ, per germline (reference sequence). V lost 0 bases and J 0 bases, leaving 9 bases between the germline ends. This CDR3 reads CASSLGQPTSGANVLTF. As DNA, the CDR3 is TGTGCCAGCAGCTTAGGACAGCCAACCTCTGGGGCCAACGTCCTGACTTTC.

In this sample, this clone turned up a few times. This chain links TRBV9 with TRBJ2-2; D not resolved. Germline assignment: CDR1 SGDLS and CDR2 YYNGEE. Trimming removed 0 bases from V and 2 bases from J, with 8 bases in between. The CDR3 length is 15 residues. The CDR3 spells CASSVAGSNTGELFF. The CDR3 DNA reads TGTGCCAGCAGCGTAGCGGGTAGTAACACCGGGGAGCTGTTTTTT.

This clone was detected once. The chain combines TRBV18 with TRBJ1-2, with D unresolved. V shed 1 base and J shed 6 bases, with 12 bases lying between them. Per the germline V gene, CDR1 is KGHSH and CDR2 is LQKENI. There are 14 residues in the CDR3. In nucleotides, the CDR3 is TGTGCCAGCTCACCACTCCCAGGTGTTCATGGCTACACCTTC. Its translation is CASSPLPGVHGYTF. The whole variable domain, filled in from reference TRBV18 and TRBJ1-2, reads NAGVMQNPRHLVRRRGQEARLRCSPMKGHSHVYWYRQLPEEGLKFMVYLQKENIIDESGMPKERFSAEFPKEGPSILRIQQVVRGDSAAYFCASSPLPGVHGYTFGSGTRLTVV.

Comment on this clone: The germline gene is not matched at one end of the junction; a read error may be the cause. The chain is built from TRBV5-1 and TRBJ1-1; D is perhaps TRBD1 (5 bases). Germline V gene sequence: CDR1 SGHRS, CDR2 YFSETQ. The CDR3 has 14 amino acids. The CDR3 sequence is CASSPSEGSLKGLF. The CDR3 DNA is TGCGCCAGCAGCCCCTCGGAGGGATCACTGAAGGGACTCTTT.

The chain links TRBV25-1 to TRBJ2-5, with a possible D match to TRBD2 (6 bases). The CDR3 contains 14 residues. V lost 0 bases to trimming and J lost 2 bases, with 7 bases between them. Germline assignment: CDR1 MGHDK and CDR2 SYGVNS. CDR3 nucleotides: TGTGCCAGCAGTGAATATCGGGGGCAAGAGACCCAGTACTTC. Translation: CASSEYRGQETQYF.

This clone was detected a few times. The J gene is TRBJ1-1, the V gene TRBV10-2; D not certain. Germline CDR1 reads WSHSY; CDR2 reads SAAADI. Trimming left V 4 bases short and J 7 bases short, with 7 bases between. CDR3 length: 11 residues. The CDR3 is CASSGTVEAFF. DNA of the CDR3: TGCGCCAGCAGTGGAACAGTTGAAGCTTTCTTT.

The V call is TRBV5-6, the J call TRBJ1-2; the D gene is possibly TRBD1 (5 bases). Germline V gives CDR1 SGHDT, CDR2 YYEEEE. Deletions cut 2 bases from V and 0 bases from J, with 5 bases between. The CDR3 runs 13 residues. CDR3 bases: TGTGCCAGCAGCTTACAGGCTAACTATGGCTACACCTTC. It specifies CASSLQANYGYTF. Using reference TRBV5-6 and TRBJ1-2 for the parts outside the CDR3, the full variable domain is DAGVTQSPTHLIKTRGQQVTLRCSPKSGHDTVSWYQQALGQGPQFIFQYYEEEERQRGNFPDRFSGHQFPNYSSELNVNALLLGDSALYLCASSLQANYGYTFGSGTRLTVV.

This clone showed up just a few times. V and J are TRBV4-1 and TRBJ1-1; no definite D call. This CDR3 is built from 12 residues. The V end was cut by 3 bases, the J end by 10 bases, with 12 bases between. The germline gives CDR1 MGHRA, CDR2 YSYEKL. DNA for the CDR3: TGCGCCAGCAGCCACTCAGGCTTCGCAGCTTTCTTT. Encoded protein: CASSHSGFAAFF.

This chain links TRBV5-4 with TRBJ2-7, with TRBD2 identical over 7 bases. The CDR3 consists of 17 residues. V was clipped by 2 bases and J by 0 bases; unmatched bases: 11. Germline V CDR1 and CDR2: SGHNT, YYREEE (reference sequence). The DNA of the CDR3 is TGTGCCAGCAGCTTCTGGGAGTTGCGGGGGAGCTCCTACGAGCAGTACTTC. Protein: CASSFWELRGSSYEQYF.

The genes are TRBV5-6 and TRBJ2-7, with D possibly being TRBD1 (9 bases). The germline CDR1 and CDR2 sequences are SGHDT and YYEEEE. Trimming cost V 4 bases and J 1 base, with 24 bases left between them. The CDR3 contains 18 residues. Written as DNA, the CDR3 is TGTGCCAGCAGCCGGGGGGGGACAGGGTTAAGGAGTTCCTACGAGCAGTACTTC. Translating it yields CASSRGGTGLRSSYEQYF.

The genes are TRBV5-5 and TRBJ1-2; 8 bases fit TRBD1. This CDR3 comprises 15 residues. Germline CDR1 and CDR2: SGHKS and YYEKEE (reference sequence). V lost 2 bases and J lost 4; bases outside the gene matches: 7. The CDR3 region is CASSLGDRSFYGYTF. The CDR3 DNA is TGTGCCAGCAGCTTAGGGGACAGGAGTTTCTATGGCTACACCTTC.

This clone occurred a few times. The CDR3, as DNA: TGTGCCAGTAGTATGGTATATGGGGGGGTGGATGGCTACACCTTC. Its translation: CASSMVYGGVDGYTF. The rearrangement links TRBV19 to TRBJ1-2, with a possible D match to TRBD1 (5 bases). There are 15 residues in the CDR3. The V and J ends lost 3 bases and 6 bases respectively, with 17 bases between them. Per the germline V gene, CDR1 is LNHDA and CDR2 is SQIVND (reference sequence).

The chain uses TRBV11-2 and TRBJ2-7; possible D gene TRBD2, 7 bases. In germline, CDR1 is SGHAT, CDR2 FQNNGV. This CDR3 is 16 amino acids long. Trimming removed 4 bases from V and 4 bases from J, with 20 bases in between. In DNA form, the CDR3 reads TGTGCCAGCAGCTCGCGAAGGGGGGGCATAGGGTACGAGCAGTACTTC. Translation: CASSSRRGGIGYEQYF.

The rearrangement uses TRBV15 and TRBJ2-7; 7 nucleotides agree with TRBD1. Germline values: CDR1 LNHNV, CDR2 YYDKDF (reference sequence). V lost 1 base to trimming and J lost 4 bases; unmatched junction nucleotides: 4. The CDR3 runs to 14 residues. DNA for the CDR3: TGTGCCACCAGCAGAGGGACAGGAAAATACGAGCAGTACTTC. This sequence encodes CATSRGTGKYEQYF.